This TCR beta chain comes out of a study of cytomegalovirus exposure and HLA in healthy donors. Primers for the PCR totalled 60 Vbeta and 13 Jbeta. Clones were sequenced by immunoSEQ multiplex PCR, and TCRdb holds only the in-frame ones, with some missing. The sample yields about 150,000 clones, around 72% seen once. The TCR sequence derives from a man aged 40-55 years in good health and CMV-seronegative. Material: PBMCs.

CDR3: CASSPGPSAGTEQYF. The CDR3 region has the DNA TGTGCCAGCAGTCCTGGGCCATCCGCCGGCACCGAGCAGTACTTC. The J gene is TRBJ2-7, the V gene TRBV6-5; D gene unclear. This CDR3 has 15 amino acids. Trimming cost V 5 bases and J 6 bases, with 20 bases left between them. Germline loops: CDR1 MNHEY, CDR2 SVGAGI.